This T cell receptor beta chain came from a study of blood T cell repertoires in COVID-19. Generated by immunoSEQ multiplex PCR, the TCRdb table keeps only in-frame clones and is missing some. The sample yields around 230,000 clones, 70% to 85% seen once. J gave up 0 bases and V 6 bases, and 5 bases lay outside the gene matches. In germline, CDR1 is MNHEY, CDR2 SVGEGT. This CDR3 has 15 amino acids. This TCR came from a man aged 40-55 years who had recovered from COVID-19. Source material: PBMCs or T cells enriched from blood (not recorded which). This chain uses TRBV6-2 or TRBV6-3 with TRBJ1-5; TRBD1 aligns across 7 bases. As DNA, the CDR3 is TGTGCCAGCAGCCGGGACAGTTATAGCAATCAGCCCCAGCATTTT. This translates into CASSRDSYSNQPQHF.